This TCR beta chain was sequenced during a study of T cell changes during pregnancy in multiple sclerosis. The CDR3 spans 16 residues. The trim removed 4 bases at V and 5 bases at J, leaving 9 bases unmatched. The germline V gene has CDR1 MNHNS and CDR2 SASEGT. The repertoire was sequenced with immunoSEQ multiplex PCR; TCRdb's copy has only in-frame clones and lacks some. Of approximately 100,000 clones in the sample, under 95% are singletons; the top ten hold roughly 2.3%. The sequencing used peripheral blood, collected after pregnancy. This chain connects TRBV6-1 to TRBJ2-3, with 10 bases identical to TRBD2. This TCR came from a female donor in good health, enrolled as a control in a pregnancy study. The CDR3 protein is CASSVGLIAGGDTQYF. In nucleotides, the CDR3 is TGTGCCAGCAGTGTGGGACTAATAGCGGGAGGAGATACGCAGTATTTT.